This passage covers 9 T cell receptor beta chains from one sample sequenced in a study of T cell responses to AZD1222 COVID-19 vaccine. Some clones are missing from TCRdb's copy, which holds only in-frame ones; the method was immunoSEQ multiplex PCR. Here the sample spans 200,000 to 300,000 clones, 80% to 95% being singletons. Here the sequenced sample was peripheral blood, taken on day 0 of AZD1222 vaccination. These receptors were taken from an adult in good health.

This rearrangement joins TRBV7-6 to TRBJ2-7; TRBD1 matches 11 bases. This CDR3 region has 17 residues. V shed 0 bases, J shed 2 bases, and the junction held 6 bases outside the gene matches. Germline V lookup: CDR1 SGHVS, CDR2 FNYEAQ. CDR3 residues: CASSLASPGQGAYEQYF. The CDR3 DNA reads as TGTGCCAGCAGCTTAGCGAGCCCGGGACAGGGGGCCTACGAGCAGTACTTC.

The rearrangement uses TRBV2 and TRBJ1-1; no clear D. Germline CDR1 SNHLY, CDR2 FYNNEI. V lost 4 bases, J lost 7 bases, and 10 bases lay in between. The CDR3 has 12 residues. The CDR3 loop is CASSAGWNEAFF. CDR3 nucleotides: TGTGCCAGCAGTGCGGGGTGGAATGAAGCTTTCTTT.

This chain joins TRBV25-1 and TRBJ1-2; perhaps TRBD1 as D (5 bases). The germline gives CDR1 MGHDK, CDR2 SYGVNS. Trimming shortened V by 0 bases and J by 8 bases, and 13 bases separated the two germline ends. The CDR3 has 14 amino acids. The DNA for the CDR3 is TGTGCCAGCAGTGAATACGGAGGGGTACTCGGCTACACCTTC. It specifies CASSEYGGVLGYTF.

V is TRBV19 and J is TRBJ1-3; 8 positions match TRBD1. This CDR3 has 16 amino acids. The germline gives CDR1 LNHDA, CDR2 SQIVND (reference sequence). With 4 bases clipped from V and 0 bases from J, the junction kept 5 bases outside the gene matches. DNA of the CDR3: TGTGCCAGTAGTACTACAGGGGGGTACTCTGGAAACACCATATATTTT. Amino acid sequence: CASSTTGGYSGNTIYF. The entire variable domain, with the rest obtained from reference TRBV19 and TRBJ1-3, is as follows: DGGITQSPKYLFRKEGQNVTLSCEQNLNHDAMYWYRQDPGQGLRLIYYSQIVNDFQKGDIAEGYSVSREKKESFPLTVTSAQKNPTAFYLCASSTTGGYSGNTIYFGEGSWLTVV.

This chain connects TRBV5-4 to TRBJ2-3, with 11 bases that match TRBD2. The ends lost 2 bases at V and 2 bases at J; junction bases unmatched: 1. Looked up from germline, CDR1 is SGHNT and CDR2 is YYREEE (reference sequence). This CDR3 is built from 15 residues. The CDR3 nucleotides are TGTGCCAGCAGCTTACTAGCGGGGGACACAGATACGCAGTATTTT. Translated: CASSLLAGDTDTQYF.

This chain joins TRBV15 and TRBJ2-1, with TRBD2 as a possible D gene (6 bases). The CDR3 contains 17 residues. With 0 bases removed from V and 4 bases from J, the gap between germline ends came to 16 bases. Germline V CDR1 and CDR2: LNHNV, YYDKDF (reference sequence). The CDR3 here is CATSRDLLAGRYNEQFF. The CDR3 region has the DNA TGTGCCACCAGCAGAGATCTGCTGGCGGGGCGTTACAATGAGCAGTTCTTC. The full variable domain, with the rest looked up from reference TRBV15 and TRBJ2-1, is DAMVIQNPRYQVTQFGKPVTLSCSQTLNHNVMYWYQQKSSQAPKLLFHYYDKDFNNEADTPDNFQSRRPNTSFCFLDIRSPGLGDTAMYLCATSRDLLAGRYNEQFFGPGTRLTVL.

The chain joins TRBV28 to TRBJ2-3; D uncertain. The CDR3 covers 10 residues. The germline V and J ends were trimmed by 8 bases and 6 bases, with 6 bases remaining between them. Germline CDR1 is MDHEN and CDR2 is SYDVKM. The CDR3 DNA reads as TGTGCCAGCCTCAGGGATACGCAGTATTTT. It specifies CASLRDTQYF.

A single count supports this clone. The chain employs TRBV3-1 (or the pseudogene TRBV3-2) and TRBJ1-1, with 11 bases lining up with TRBD1. With 6 bases clipped from V and 1 base from J, the junction kept 7 bases outside the gene matches. The CDR3 loop spans 16 amino acids. CDR1 is LGHDT, CDR2 YNNKEL, per germline (reference sequence). The CDR3 region has the DNA TGTGCCAGCAGTCGGACAGGGGGCCATGGGAACACTGAAGCTTTCTTT. Amino acids: CASSRTGGHGNTEAFF.

This chain links TRBV6-5 with TRBJ1-2, with D maybe TRBD1 (6 bases). CDR3 length equals 13 residues. The germline V gene has CDR1 MNHEY and CDR2 SVGAGI. The V end lost 6 bases, the J end lost 3 bases, and 11 bases lay between the germline ends. The CDR3 DNA sequence: TGTGCCAGCAGCCGGGGGCTGGACTATGGCTACACCTTC. Translated: CASSRGLDYGYTF.